This is a list of T cell receptor beta chains from one sample in a study of cytomegalovirus exposure and HLA in healthy donors. Measured with immunoSEQ multiplex PCR; TCRdb has only the in-frame clones, and not every one. In the table there are about 97,000 clones, roughly 82% of which are singletons. Sequencing used PBMCs. The source of these receptors is a man in his fifties in good health and CMV-seronegative. Both conserved end residues are part of each CDR3. The D gene is left open where the match is weak. The size entry is marked missing in some rows and otherwise reads once, few, many or a size class.

V	D	size	J	DNA	CDR3
TRBV5-6	TRBD1	NA	TRBJ2-4	TGTGCCAGCAGCTTCTCAGGGGGCGCGGGGAACATTCAGTACTTC	CASSFSGGAGNIQYF
TRBV28	NA	NA	TRBJ1-1	TGTGCCAGCAGTTTACAGGGTGAAGCTTTCTTT	CASSLQGEAFF
TRBV7-9	NA	NA	TRBJ2-1	TGTGCCAGCAGCTTCCCCGGGAGCTCCTACAATGAGCAGTTCTTC	CASSFPGSSYNEQFF
TRBV4-2	NA	NA	TRBJ2-7	TGTGCCAGCAGCCAAGGTCAAGGCACAGGGAACTCCTACGAGCAGTACTTC	CASSQGQGTGNSYEQYF
TRBV15	TRBD2	few	TRBJ2-1	TGTGCCACCAAGCGGGGCCATGGGTCCTACAATGAGCAGTTCTTC	CATKRGHGSYNEQFF
TRBV19	TRBD1	NA	TRBJ1-5	TGTGCCAGTAGCCCGACAGGGCGGAATCAGCCCCAGCATTTT	CASSPTGRNQPQHF
TRBV18	NA	few	TRBJ1-1	TGTGCCAGCTCTTGGGACATCCTCCCGAGTACTGAAGCTTTCTTT	CASSWDILPSTEAFF
TRBV27	NA	NA	TRBJ2-3	TGTGCCAGCAGTCTCGGGGGAACCCTGGGCACAGATACGCAGTATTTT	CASSLGGTLGTDTQYF
TRBV30	NA	NA	TRBJ2-1	TGTGCCTGGAGTCAGGGTTTAGGACCCTACAATGAGCAGTTCTTC	CAWSQGLGPYNEQFF
TRBV15	NA	NA	TRBJ1-4	TGTGCCACCAGCAGAGTTAGATTAGAAACTAATGAAAAACTGTTTTTT	CATSRVRLETNEKLFF
TRBV9	TRBD1	few	TRBJ1-2	TGTGCCAGCAGTCCTACAGGGGGGACTACAATCTACACCTTC	CASSPTGGTTIYTF
TRBV5-6	NA	NA	TRBJ1-5	TGTGCCAGCAGCGCGGGTGATCAGCCCCAGCATTTT	CASSAGDQPQHF
TRBV10-3	NA	NA	TRBJ1-6	TGTGCCATCAGTGCCACTCCTAATTCACCCCTCCACTTT	CAISATPNSPLHF
TRBV6-5	NA	few	TRBJ1-2	TGTGCCAGCGGCTCAGGAGGGGTTAACTATGGCTACACCTTC	CASGSGGVNYGYTF
TRBV6-5	NA	NA	TRBJ1-3	TGTGCCAGCAGTTACGGAGGTGGGGGGACTGGAAACACCATATATTTT	CASSYGGGGTGNTIYF
TRBV9	NA	NA	TRBJ1-5	TGTGCCAGCAGCGTTACATATAATCAGCCCCAGCATTTT	CASSVTYNQPQHF
TRBV4-3	NA	NA	TRBJ2-2	TGCGCCAGCAGCCTCGTTGGGACTTTTCCGAACACCGGGGAGCTGTTTTTT	CASSLVGTFPNTGELFF
TRBV28	NA	NA	TRBJ2-5	TGTGCCAGCAGTTTAGGCGGGCAGAGAAAAGGGACCCAGTACTTC	CASSLGGQRKGTQYF
TRBV13	TRBD2	NA	TRBJ2-4	TGTGCCAGCAGCCGCTCGACTAGCGGGACCGCCAAAAACATTCAGTACTTC	CASSRSTSGTAKNIQYF
TRBV19	TRBD2	NA	TRBJ2-3	TGTGCCAGTAGCAAATTAGCGGGATCTAACACAGATACGCAGTATTTT	CASSKLAGSNTDTQYF
TRBV2	NA	NA	TRBJ2-7	TGTGCCAGCAGCCCCCAATGGGAGGCCCAAGGCTCCTACGAGCAGTACTTC	CASSPQWEAQGSYEQYF
TRBV18	NA	NA	TRBJ1-1	TGTGCCAGCTCACCCCGACAGCTCATGAACACTGAAGCTTTCTTT	CASSPRQLMNTEAFF
TRBV5-4	TRBD1	NA	TRBJ2-4	TGTGCCAGCAGCTTTGTGACCGGGACAGGGAAAAACATTCAGTACTTC	CASSFVTGTGKNIQYF
TRBV29-1	TRBD1	NA	TRBJ1-2	TGCAGCGTTGAAGATCTAGGGGGCTTCGACTATGGCTACACCTTC	CSVEDLGGFDYGYTF
TRBV5-6	NA	few	TRBJ2-6	TGTGCCAGCAGCTTACCCGACACCCCTGGGGCCAACGTCCTGACTTTC	CASSLPDTPGANVLTF
TRBV14	TRBD2	NA	TRBJ2-5	TGTGCCAGCAGCCCCTGGAGCGGGGACCAAGAGACCCAGTACTTC	CASSPWSGDQETQYF
TRBV2	NA	NA	TRBJ2-3	TGTGCCAGCAGCGCGGACTTGGCTAGCACAGATACGCAGTATTTT	CASSADLASTDTQYF
TRBV6-1	NA	NA	TRBJ1-2	TGTGCCAGCAGGGAGACAGCAAACTATGGCTACACCTTC	CASRETANYGYTF
TRBV27	NA	NA	TRBJ2-7	TGTGCCAGCAGCCTTATGGGTCGGGGAGCCTACGAGCAGTACTTC	CASSLMGRGAYEQYF
TRBV29-1	NA	NA	TRBJ2-4	TGCAGCGTTGTGTCTGGGGGGAGGAACATTCAGTACTTC	CSVVSGGRNIQYF
TRBV6-5	NA	NA	TRBJ2-5	TGTGCCAGCAGTTTTCGGGACATCCTAGGAGGAGAGACCCAGTACTTC	CASSFRDILGGETQYF
TRBV11-2	NA	NA	TRBJ2-7	TGTGCCAGCAGCCGTGTCCGGGACACTACGAATATCTCCTACGAGCAGTACTTC	CASSRVRDTTNISYEQYF
TRBV30	NA	NA	TRBJ1-1	TGTGCCTGGAGTCGACGGACAGAAGCTTTCTTT	CAWSRRTEAFF
TRBV7-9	TRBD1	NA	TRBJ1-1	TGTTCCAGCAGCCTCCGGACAGGGAGGAACACTGAAGCTTTCTTT	CSSSLRTGRNTEAFF
TRBV27	TRBD1	NA	TRBJ2-5	TGTGCCAGCAGTTTGGACGACAGGGCCTTGACCCAGTACTTC	CASSLDDRALTQYF
TRBV6-6	TRBD2	once	TRBJ2-5	TGTGCCAGCAGTTATAATCTAGCGGGAGGAGAGACCCAGTACTTC	CASSYNLAGGETQYF
TRBV29-1	TRBD2	once	TRBJ2-3	TGCAGCGTTGATCACTCGCGGGAGGGCCGAGATACGCAGTATTTT	CSVDHSREGRDTQYF
TRBV19	TRBD1	NA	TRBJ1-1	TGTGCCAGTGGGGCTTTGGACAGGGAAGCTGAAGCTTTCTTT	CASGALDREAEAFF
TRBV5-1	NA	NA	TRBJ1-4	TGCGCCAGCAGCTTGGTGGCCCCCACCAGGGGTGAAAAACTGTTTTTT	CASSLVAPTRGEKLFF
TRBV2	NA	NA	TRBJ1-3	TGTGCCAGCAGGCTAGAGGCAAACTCTGGAAACACCATATATTTT	CASRLEANSGNTIYF
TRBV6-1	NA	NA	TRBJ1-1	TGTGCCAGCGGCGCGCGGCTGAACACTGAAGCTTTCTTT	CASGARLNTEAFF
TRBV6-5	NA	NA	TRBJ1-1	TGTGCCAGCAGTCGTGACAGCCTGAACACTGAAGCTTTCTTT	CASSRDSLNTEAFF